Below, one T cell receptor beta chain is given with its context. The assay was immunoSEQ multiplex PCR, and TCRdb's table has in-frame clones only and misses some. This table has around 160,000 clones, around 89% appearing once. The trim removed 3 bases at V and 5 bases at J, leaving 6 bases unmatched. The CDR3 consists of 15 residues. Germline V CDR1 and CDR2: KGHSH, LQKENI. This sample was taken from a study of blood T cell repertoires in COVID-19. Study details: The United States, Italy and Spain were the sources of the acute and convalescent COVID-19 samples. T cells, B-cell-depleted T cells, or PBMCs supplied cDNA or gDNA.

This receptor was obtained from a man aged 55 to 70 with acute or convalescent COVID-19. V usage is TRBV18 and J usage is TRBJ1-4, with 7 bases aligning to TRBD1. The sequenced sample was peripheral blood. For the CDR3, the DNA is TGTGCCAGCTCACCTCAGGGACAGATGAATGAAAAACTGTTTTTT. This sequence encodes CASSPQGQMNEKLFF.